Listed here are 30 T cell receptor beta chains from one sample, sequenced in a study of T-cell memory formation after mild COVID-19. In TCRdb, the 5' RACE reads were re-called with MiXCR into one record per CDR3 protein. The repertoire holds about 210,000 distinct CDR3 sequences, roughly 27% seen once, with around 10% in the top ten. Sequencing was carried out using PBMCs or a T cell subset sorted from them (not recorded which). Source of these receptors: an adult woman who had mild COVID-19 (a few samples of this study predate the infection). Cell type and time point are not known.

The J gene is TRBJ2-2, the V gene TRBV7-9; D is unresolved. The V end lost 5 bases, the J end lost 4 bases, and 8 bases lay between the germline ends. The CDR3 contains 13 residues. From germline, CDR1 is SEHNR and CDR2 FQNEAQ (reference sequence). The CDR3 loop reads CASSPITTGELFF. CDR3 bases: TGTGCCAGCAGCCCTATTACCACCGGGGAGCTGTTTTTT.

J is TRBJ2-1 and V is TRBV7-8; TRBD2 matches 14 bases. Unmatched junction bases numbered 8, after V lost 3 bases and J lost 7 bases. The CDR3 totals 17 residues. Germline V gene lookup returns CDR1 SGHVS and CDR2 FQNEAQ. In DNA form, the CDR3 reads TGTGCCAGCAGCTTGCGACTAGCGGGGGGGCCACTTAATGAGCAGTTCTTC. The encoded protein is CASSLRLAGGPLNEQFF.

This chain links TRBV3-1 with TRBJ2-5; possible D gene TRBD1, 5 bases. Germline V gene sequence: CDR1 LGHDT, CDR2 YNNKEL (reference sequence). The CDR3 has 14 residues. With 1 base removed from V and 5 bases from J, the gap between germline ends came to 11 bases. The CDR3 sequence: CASSQGTRGETQYF. As DNA, the CDR3 is TGTGCCAGCAGCCAAGGGACAAGGGGTGAGACCCAGTACTTC.

This clonotype has just one count. A read error may produce the germline difference seen at one junction end. This chain links TRBV5-1 with TRBJ2-7; TRBD1 agrees at 7 bases. The CDR3 runs 14 residues. Germline values: CDR1 SGHRS, CDR2 YFSETQ. The CDR3: CASSGGQASNEQYF. CDR3 nucleotides: TGCGCCAGCAGCGGCGGACAGGCCTCCAACGAGCAGTACTTC. Based on the CDR3 plus reference TRBV5-1 and TRBJ2-7, the full variable domain is KAGVTQTPRYLIKTRGQQVTLSCSPISGHRSVSWYQQTPGQGLQFLFEYFSETQRNKGNFPGRFSGRQFSNSRSEMNVSTLELGDSALYLCASSGGQASNEQYFGPGTRLTVT.

The rearrangement links TRBV24-1 to TRBJ2-1; 8 bases fit TRBD2. The CDR3 covers 14 residues. Trimming removed 3 bases from V and 10 bases from J; junction bases left unmatched: 7. Germline CDR1 KGHDR, CDR2 SFDVKD. In nucleotides, the CDR3 is TGTGCCACCAGTGATACCGGGAGGGCCAAGGAGCAGTTCTTC. Encoded protein: CATSDTGRAKEQFF.

The chain couples TRBV19 to TRBJ2-7; D is unresolved. V was trimmed by 6 bases and J by 0 bases, leaving 12 bases between them. This CDR3 has 14 amino acids. Germline V CDR1 and CDR2: LNHDA, SQIVND (reference sequence). This CDR3 reads CASRMESNSYEQYF. CDR3 coding DNA: TGTGCCAGTAGGATGGAATCGAACTCCTACGAGCAGTACTTC.

This clonotype was seen only a few times. J is TRBJ2-7 and V is TRBV5-1; D perhaps matches TRBD2 (5 bases). V was shortened by 4 bases and J by 3 bases, with 14 bases between the two germline ends. This CDR3 comprises 14 residues. Per the germline V gene, CDR1 is SGHRS and CDR2 is YFSETQ. The CDR3 loop is CASSRTLRDYEQYF. Written as DNA, the CDR3 is TGCGCCAGCAGCAGGACCCTCCGGGACTACGAGCAGTACTTC.

The CDR3 bases are TGTGCCAGCAGTCGAGGAGGGGGGGGAGGGCCTTACAATGAGCAGTTCTTC. Translating it yields CASSRGGGGGPYNEQFF. V is TRBV12-3 or TRBV12-4 and J is TRBJ2-1; possible D gene TRBD2, 7 bases. This CDR3 region has 17 residues. Trimming cost V 5 bases and J 4 bases, with 21 bases left between them.

This clonotype showed up just once. The chain uses TRBV11-2 and TRBJ2-7; 7 bases are shared with TRBD1. The CDR3 extends over 18 amino acids. The junction had 25 bases not matched to a gene; V was cut back by 5 bases and J by 9 bases. CDR1 and CDR2 (germline): SGHAT, FQNNGV. The CDR3 reads CASSPRRGGFSFGQAQYF. The CDR3 region has the DNA TGTGCCAGCAGCCCAAGGAGAGGGGGCTTTTCTTTCGGTCAGGCGCAGTACTTC.

The chain links TRBV9 to TRBJ2-1; D tentatively fits TRBD1 or TRBD2 (5 bases each). This CDR3 has 14 residues. Trimming took off 3 bases at V and 7 bases at J, with 14 bases between the two ends. CDR1 and CDR2 from the germline V gene are SGDLS and YYNGEE. This CDR3 reads CASSGDAVPNEQFF. The CDR3 coding sequence is TGTGCCAGCAGCGGGGACGCCGTCCCGAATGAGCAGTTCTTC.

This clonotype showed up just once. This sequence joins TRBV14 and TRBJ1-4, with D uncertain. V gave up 0 bases and J gave up 9 bases, with 14 bases separating them. CDR1 is SGHDN and CDR2 is FVKESK in the germline V gene. This CDR3 region has 15 residues. The CDR3 sequence is CASSQESDTEQKLFF. The CDR3 DNA is TGTGCCAGCAGCCAAGAATCGGATACAGAGCAAAAACTGTTTTTT.

J is TRBJ2-4 and V is TRBV7-2, with unresolved D. The V gene's germline CDR1 is SGHTA and CDR2 FQGNSA. This CDR3 contains 14 residues. With 5 bases removed from V and 3 bases from J, the gap between germline ends came to 11 bases. CDR3 DNA: TGTGCCAGCAGCCACACCCTGGGCAAAAACATTCAGTACTTC. It translates to CASSHTLGKNIQYF.

J is TRBJ2-7 and V is TRBV12-3 or TRBV12-4, with 9 nucleotides matching TRBD2. J lost 0 bases, V lost 6 bases, and 6 bases had no gene match. This CDR3 spans 15 amino acids. CDR3: CASSSTSGNSYEQYF. Here the CDR3 DNA reads TGTGCCAGCAGCTCGACTAGCGGAAACTCCTACGAGCAGTACTTC.

The V call is TRBV9, the J call TRBJ1-4, with D uncertain. CDR1 and CDR2 from the germline V gene are SGDLS and YYNGEE. The ends were cut back, 0 bases at V and 8 bases at J, with 14 bases in the middle. CDR3 length: 15 residues. The chain's CDR3 is CASSVDPNSFEKLFF. The CDR3 coding sequence is TGTGCCAGCAGCGTAGACCCCAACAGCTTCGAAAAACTGTTTTTT.

The chain has TRBV29-1 and TRBJ2-7; TRBD2 might be the D (7 bases). Germline CDR1 is SQVTM and CDR2 is ANQGSEA. The CDR3 totals 13 residues. The V gene lost 7 bases and the J gene lost 5 bases, with 18 bases spanning the gap. CDR3 loop: CSGGGRLADEQYF. The CDR3 DNA follows: TGCAGCGGAGGGGGACGACTAGCCGACGAGCAGTACTTC.

This chain uses TRBV27 with TRBJ2-3; 8 bases map to TRBD1. Germline CDR1 is MNHEY and CDR2 is SMNVEV (reference sequence). Trimming cost V 5 bases and J 3 bases; bases outside gene matches: 7. CDR3 length: 15 residues. The CDR3 nucleotides are TGTGCCAGCAGTCCTACCGACAGGGGAACAGATACGCAGTATTTT. It is translated as CASSPTDRGTDTQYF.

The chain links TRBV7-9 to TRBJ1-6; maybe TRBD1 (5 bases). The CDR3 loop spans 14 amino acids. Germline CDR1 SEHNR, CDR2 FQNEAQ (reference sequence). Trimming left V 6 bases short and J 8 bases short, with 14 bases between. The CDR3 sequence: CASSSGTEYSPLHF. For the CDR3, the DNA is TGTGCCAGCAGTTCCGGGACGGAATATTCACCCCTCCACTTT.

The chain combines TRBV18 with TRBJ2-3, with 7 bases identical to TRBD2. J lost 2 bases, V lost 2 bases, and 7 bases had no gene match. The germline gives CDR1 KGHSH, CDR2 LQKENI. The CDR3 loop spans 16 amino acids. CDR3 coding DNA: TGTGCCAGCTCACCAGCTAGCGGCCTATACACAGATACGCAGTATTTT. Encoded protein: CASSPASGLYTDTQYF. Supplemented by reference TRBV18 and TRBJ2-3, the full variable domain reads NAGVMQNPRHLVRRRGQEARLRCSPMKGHSHVYWYRQLPEEGLKFMVYLQKENIIDESGMPKERFSAEFPKEGPSILRIQQVVRGDSAAYFCASSPASGLYTDTQYFGPGTRLTVL.

The genes are TRBV30 and TRBJ2-1; D might be TRBD2 (5 bases). The CDR3 consists of 15 residues. Germline V lookup: CDR1 GTSNPN, CDR2 SVGIG (reference sequence). Trimming took off 3 bases at V and 4 bases at J, with 16 bases between the two ends. CDR3 DNA: TGTGCCTGGAGAGGACGGGTACGGGGTTACAATGAGCAGTTCTTC. Translating gives CAWRGRVRGYNEQFF.

This clonotype was observed a few times. The chain couples TRBV13 to TRBJ2-1, with 14 bases identical to TRBD2. The V gene end was trimmed by 5 bases and the J gene end by 10 bases; junction bases not matched to a gene: 7. CDR1 and CDR2 (germline): PRHDT, FYEKMQ (reference sequence). CDR3 size: 15 residues. The DNA of the CDR3 is TGTGCCAGCAGCAAGACTAGCGGGAGGGTAAGGGAGCAGTTCTTC. Protein sequence: CASSKTSGRVREQFF.

This clonotype was seen a handful of times. The chain has TRBV6-5 and TRBJ2-3, with 12 bases identical to TRBD1. The CDR3 totals 14 residues. Germline V gene lookup returns CDR1 MNHEY and CDR2 SVGAGI. Trimming at V came to 6 bases and at J to 6 bases, leaving 4 bases not matched to a gene. CDR3 DNA sequence: TGTGCCAGCAGACACGGGACAGGGGGCGATACGCAGTATTTT. This encodes CASRHGTGGDTQYF.

This clonotype was recorded a few times. The chain recombines TRBV13 with TRBJ1-2, with D uncertain. Germline values: CDR1 PRHDT, CDR2 FYEKMQ (reference sequence). This CDR3 region has 15 residues. Trimming stripped 1 base from V and 8 bases from J, with 17 bases between. This CDR3 is CASSLEGFFEEGYTF. The CDR3 nucleotides read TGTGCCAGCAGCTTAGAAGGGTTTTTTGAGGAAGGCTACACCTTC.

This clonotype was counted only a few times. This chain uses TRBV6-5 with TRBJ2-1, with 11 bases aligning to TRBD2. V lost 0 bases to trimming and J lost 8 bases; unmatched junction nucleotides: 9. The CDR3 has 17 residues. In germline, CDR1 is MNHEY, CDR2 SVGAGI. The CDR3 sequence is CASSYSGPSSGRYEQFF. CDR3 in DNA: TGTGCCAGCAGTTACTCGGGCCCTTCTAGCGGGAGGTATGAGCAGTTCTTC.

V and J are TRBV24-1 and TRBJ2-2, with D possibly matching TRBD1 (5 bases). Per the germline V gene, CDR1 is KGHDR and CDR2 is SFDVKD. Deletions cut 0 bases from V and 6 bases from J, with 10 bases between. The CDR3 length is 15 residues. The CDR3 DNA reads as TGTGCCACCAGTGATTTGGGGGCTATGGCCGGGGAGCTGTTTTTT. Its protein is CATSDLGAMAGELFF.

The J gene is TRBJ2-3, the V gene TRBV5-1; 8 bases are a match to TRBD2. The CDR3 covers 16 residues. V trimming: 0 bases; J trimming: 2 bases; junction bases outside the gene matches: 5. Germline V gene data show CDR1 as SGHRS and CDR2 as YFSETQ. The CDR3 is CASSLDGRAVTDTQYF. The CDR3 DNA reads as TGCGCCAGCAGCTTGGACGGGAGGGCCGTCACAGATACGCAGTATTTT.

This chain links TRBV7-9 with TRBJ2-3; TRBD1 aligns across 11 bases. This CDR3 is 18 amino acids long. CDR1 is SEHNR and CDR2 is FQNEAQ in the germline V gene (reference sequence). Trimming took 6 bases from V and 2 from J; bases not matched to a gene: 13. CDR3 amino acids: CASRIPPGQGGNTDTQYF. As DNA, the CDR3 is TGTGCCAGCAGAATTCCTCCGGGACAGGGGGGGAACACAGATACGCAGTATTTT.

The CDR3 protein is CASSQGVSGGTYNEQFF. Written as DNA, the CDR3 is TGTGCCAGCAGCCAAGGGGTGTCAGGGGGCACCTACAATGAGCAGTTCTTC. The chain joins TRBV16 to TRBJ2-1, with 8 bases matching TRBD1. The CDR3 is 17 residues long. Trimming took 2 bases from V and 2 from J; bases not matched to a gene: 8. CDR1 is KGHSY, CDR2 FQNENV, per germline.

This clonotype was counted between two and nine times. This sequence joins TRBV19 and TRBJ1-5; unclear D gene. The CDR3 has 15 residues. Trimming stripped 3 bases from V and 5 bases from J, with 14 bases between. From germline, CDR1 is LNHDA and CDR2 SQIVND (reference sequence). CDR3 residues: CASSMGVLGHQPQHF. As DNA, the CDR3 is TGTGCCAGTAGTATGGGAGTACTTGGCCATCAGCCCCAGCATTTT.

The rearrangement links TRBV5-1 to TRBJ2-6; 9 nucleotides line up with TRBD1. The CDR3 has 18 amino acids. CDR1 and CDR2 from the germline V gene are SGHRS and YFSETQ. The J segment lost 0 bases and the V segment lost 0 bases, leaving 4 bases of the junction unmatched. CDR3 nucleotide sequence: TGCGCCAGCAGCTTGGTAGGGACAGGGATCTCTGGGGCCAACGTCCTGACTTTC. Translating gives CASSLVGTGISGANVLTF.

This clonotype has just a few counts. The V call is TRBV5-1, the J call TRBJ2-7; 10 bases agree with TRBD2. Germline V gene lookup returns CDR1 SGHRS and CDR2 YFSETQ. The junction had 3 bases not matched to a gene; V was cut back by 0 bases and J by 3 bases. There are 15 residues in the CDR3. The DNA of the CDR3 is TGCGCCAGCAGCTTGGTGTCTAGCGGGGGCTACGAGCAGTACTTC. Amino acid sequence: CASSLVSSGGYEQYF.